This T cell receptor (beta chain) was retrieved from a study of cytomegalovirus exposure and HLA in healthy donors. CDR3 length: 16 residues. Germline CDR1 and CDR2: ENHRY and SYGVKD. Germline trimming cut 5 bases from V and 6 bases from J; bases unmatched to any gene: 12. Sequencing was performed with immunoSEQ multiplex PCR; in TCRdb, only in-frame clones are kept and a portion is missing. The profile shows more than 95,000 clones, about nine tenths of them singletons. This clonotype was obtained from a man between 18 and 29 years old in good health and CMV-seronegative. The rearrangement uses TRBV10-3 and TRBJ2-1, with 8 bases that match TRBD2. The sequenced sample consisted of PBMCs. CDR3 sequence: CAISSPREGFFNEQFF. The CDR3 DNA is TGTGCCATCAGTTCGCCTCGGGAGGGGTTTTTCAATGAGCAGTTCTTC.